Presented here are 21 T cell receptor beta chains from one specimen sequenced in a study of blood T cell repertoires in COVID-19. The method was immunoSEQ multiplex PCR; TCRdb's version includes in-frame clones alone and lacks a portion of them. The repertoire holds around 300,000 clones, with roughly nine tenths as singletons. The source material was PBMCs or T cells enriched from blood (not recorded which). The receptors were sampled from a woman under 30 who had recovered from COVID-19.

CDR3 nucleotides: TGTGCCAGCAGCCACCTACAGGAAAACAATGAGCAGTTCTTC. Protein sequence: CASSHLQENNEQFF. This sequence joins TRBV3-1 (or the pseudogene TRBV3-2) and TRBJ2-1, with a weak D call TRBD1 (5 bases). Trimming took 3 bases from V and 5 from J, leaving 11 bases between them. The CDR3 runs 14 residues. The germline gives CDR1 LGHDT, CDR2 YNNKEL (reference sequence).

The chain recombines TRBV24-1 with TRBJ1-4, with no clear D. V was trimmed by 3 bases and J by 8 bases, leaving 9 bases between them. Germline CDR1 KGHDR, CDR2 SFDVKD. The CDR3 consists of 13 residues. CDR3 coding DNA: TGTGCCACCAGTGATGGTGGTGAGGAAAAACTGTTTTTT. This encodes CATSDGGEEKLFF.

The chain carries TRBV5-8 and TRBJ1-5; 9 nucleotides line up with TRBD1. CDR3 length: 17 amino acids. After removal of 2 bases from V and 2 bases from J, the junction contained 8 bases not matched to a gene. Germline V gives CDR1 SGHTS, CDR2 YDEGEE. The CDR3 protein is CASSFRNRGRGNQPQHF. The CDR3 DNA is TGTGCCAGCAGCTTTAGGAACAGGGGGCGAGGCAATCAGCCCCAGCATTTT. Together with reference TRBV5-8 and TRBJ1-5, the CDR3 gives the full variable domain: EAGVTQSPTHLIKTRGQQATLRCSPISGHTSVYWYQQALGLGLQFLLWYDEGEERNRGNFPPRFSGRQFPNYSSELNVNALELEDSALYLCASSFRNRGRGNQPQHFGDGTRLSIL.

The rearrangement joins TRBV19 to TRBJ1-2; D is uncertain. CDR1 is LNHDA, CDR2 SQIVND, per germline (reference sequence). The CDR3 is made up of 14 amino acids. V lost 5 bases to trimming and J lost 7 bases, with 17 bases between them. The CDR3 protein is CASSVSGLFSGYTF. CDR3 coding DNA: TGTGCCAGTAGTGTCTCGGGTCTTTTTTCTGGCTACACCTTC.

The rearrangement uses TRBV6-5 and TRBJ1-1, with 9 bases identical to TRBD1. This CDR3 has 16 residues. Trimming took 3 bases from V and 3 from J; bases not matched to a gene: 8. Germline-derived CDR1 and CDR2 are MNHEY and SVGAGI. The CDR3 DNA sequence: TGTGCCAGCAGTTATTCAACAGGGGGCTTGTACACTGAAGCTTTCTTT. It is translated as CASSYSTGGLYTEAFF.

This chain joins TRBV7-9 and TRBJ1-4; the match to TRBD1 covers 9 bases. With 2 bases clipped from V and 7 bases from J, the junction kept 5 bases outside the gene matches. Germline V gene lookup returns CDR1 SEHNR and CDR2 FQNEAQ (reference sequence). The CDR3 sequence is 15 residues long. The CDR3 DNA is TGTGCCAGCAGCTTATGGACAGGGGAGATTGAAAAACTGTTTTTT. Translated: CASSLWTGEIEKLFF.

V gene TRBV29-1 combines with J gene TRBJ1-4, with 11 bases aligning to TRBD1. This CDR3 is 17 amino acids long. CDR1 is SQVTM and CDR2 is ANQGSEA in the germline V gene. The J segment lost 4 bases and the V segment lost 4 bases, leaving 11 bases of the junction unmatched. CDR3 nucleotides: TGCAGCGTTGCCGGACAGGGGGCGCGGGGCTTTAATGAAAAACTGTTTTTT. This codes for CSVAGQGARGFNEKLFF. The full variable domain, its missing parts supplied by reference TRBV29-1 and TRBJ1-4, is SAVISQKPSRDICQRGTSLTIQCQVDSQVTMMFWYRQQPGQSLTLIATANQGSEATYESGFVIDKFPISRPNLTFSTLTVSNMSPEDSSIYLCSVAGQGARGFNEKLFFGSGTQLSVL.

The J gene is TRBJ2-1, the V gene TRBV9, with 10 nucleotides matching TRBD1. V shed 4 bases, J shed 8 bases, and the junction held 9 bases outside the gene matches. Looked up from germline, CDR1 is SGDLS and CDR2 is YYNGEE. The CDR3 has 15 amino acids. CDR3 amino acids: CASSHGGTGADEQFF. The CDR3 DNA reads as TGTGCCAGCAGCCATGGAGGGACAGGGGCTGATGAGCAGTTCTTC.

CDR3 in amino acids: CASSLVLETGSNEKLFF. The CDR3 DNA follows: TGTGCCAGCAGCTTAGTTTTGGAGACAGGGTCTAATGAAAAACTGTTTTTT. The chain employs TRBV7-8 and TRBJ1-4; 7 nucleotides match TRBD1. V was clipped by 1 base and J by 3 bases; unmatched bases: 8. The CDR3 is made up of 17 amino acids. The germline V gene encodes CDR1 SGHVS and CDR2 FQNEAQ.

The rearrangement uses TRBV9 and TRBJ2-7, with 7 bases aligning to TRBD2. V was clipped by 9 bases and J by 0 bases; unmatched bases: 24. Germline-derived CDR1 and CDR2 are SGDLS and YYNGEE. The CDR3 runs to 19 residues. CDR3 region: CATPPSSVGYRTSSYEQYF. As DNA, the CDR3 is TGTGCCACCCCCCCCAGCAGCGTAGGTTATAGGACTAGCTCCTACGAGCAGTACTTC. Full variable domain (outside the CDR3, taken from reference TRBV9 and TRBJ2-7): DSGVTQTPKHLITATGQRVTLRCSPRSGDLSVYWYQQSLDQGLQFLIQYYNGEERAKGNILERFSAQQFPDLHSELNLSSLELGDSALYFCATPPSSVGYRTSSYEQYFGPGTRLTVT.

The chain joins TRBV14 to TRBJ2-2, with 12 bases lining up with TRBD2. J gave up 6 bases and V 4 bases, and 3 bases lay outside the gene matches. The length of the CDR3 is 15 residues. Germline V gene sequence: CDR1 SGHDN, CDR2 FVKESK. The CDR3 spells CASSRLAGAAGELFF. As DNA, the CDR3 is TGTGCCAGCAGCCGACTAGCGGGAGCTGCCGGGGAGCTGTTTTTT.

This clone appeared a single time. The gene calls are TRBV13 and TRBJ2-1; TRBD2 agrees at 11 bases. Germline V gene data show CDR1 as PRHDT and CDR2 as FYEKMQ (reference sequence). The CDR3 covers 18 residues. The V and J ends lost 4 bases and 0 bases, in that order; junction bases with no gene match: 8. CDR3 residues: CASSSTSGRLSSYNEQFF. The CDR3 coding sequence is TGTGCCAGCAGCTCTACTAGCGGGAGACTCAGCTCCTACAATGAGCAGTTCTTC.

The chain combines TRBV19 with TRBJ1-2, with unresolved D. This CDR3 spans 14 amino acids. Germline V CDR1 and CDR2: LNHDA, SQIVND (reference sequence). V lost 3 bases and J lost 4, with 12 bases in between. CDR3 DNA sequence: TGTGCCAGTAGTATCGGGGAAGTCTCCTATGGCTACACCTTC. Its protein is CASSIGEVSYGYTF.

The chain has TRBV6-5 and TRBJ2-7, with 7 bases aligning to TRBD2. The germline gives CDR1 MNHEY, CDR2 SVGAGI. The trim removed 0 bases at V and 2 bases at J, leaving 4 bases unmatched. The CDR3 consists of 15 residues. CDR3 nucleotide sequence: TGTGCCAGCAGTTACTCACCTAGCGGAGCCTACGAGCAGTACTTC. Protein: CASSYSPSGAYEQYF.

V is TRBV19 and J is TRBJ1-5; 7 positions match TRBD1. This CDR3 is built from 13 residues. V gave up 5 bases and J gave up 4 bases; unmatched junction bases: 2. The germline V gene has CDR1 LNHDA and CDR2 SQIVND (reference sequence). For the CDR3, the DNA is TGTGCCAGTAGTGTCAGGGGGAATCAGCCCCAGCATTTT. It yields the protein CASSVRGNQPQHF.

The chain recombines TRBV11-2 with TRBJ2-5; D is possibly TRBD1 (6 bases). Germline V gene lookup returns CDR1 SGHAT and CDR2 FQNNGV. V lost 6 bases and J lost 2, with 16 bases in between. The length of the CDR3 is 15 residues. The CDR3 loop reads CASSVTGRRQETQYF. The CDR3 region has the DNA TGTGCCAGCAGTGTCACAGGGAGACGGCAAGAGACCCAGTACTTC.

The chain couples TRBV27 to TRBJ1-1, with 7 bases matching TRBD1. This CDR3 comprises 14 residues. V shed 5 bases and J 4 bases; nucleotides not matched to a gene: 7. From germline, CDR1 is MNHEY and CDR2 SMNVEV (reference sequence). The CDR3, as DNA: TGTGCCAGCAGTGCTCAGGGGGATTTCACTGAAGCTTTCTTT. This gives the protein CASSAQGDFTEAFF.

The rearrangement joins TRBV5-5 to TRBJ1-5; 10 bases fit TRBD1. Germline trimming cut 4 bases from V and 6 bases from J; bases unmatched to any gene: 7. The germline V gene encodes CDR1 SGHKS and CDR2 YYEKEE (reference sequence). The CDR3 is made up of 15 amino acids. This CDR3 reads CASSPGQGLGQPQHF. The CDR3 bases are TGTGCCAGCAGCCCGGGACAGGGGTTGGGTCAGCCCCAGCATTTT.

V gene TRBV18 combines with J gene TRBJ1-2; a possible D gene is TRBD1 (5 bases). The V end was cut by 2 bases, the J end by 8 bases, with 15 bases between. Germline-derived CDR1 and CDR2 are KGHSH and LQKENI. The CDR3 covers 14 residues. This CDR3 reads CASSPNVRDAGYTF. Written as DNA, the CDR3 is TGTGCCAGCTCACCAAACGTCAGGGATGCAGGCTACACCTTC.

This clone was recorded once. The chain recombines TRBV5-6 with TRBJ1-5; 8 bases align to TRBD1. V lost 4 bases to trimming and J lost 5 bases; unmatched junction nucleotides: 8. Germline CDR1 and CDR2: SGHDT and YYEEEE. The CDR3 spans 15 residues. The CDR3: CASSEGTGPHQPQHF. CDR3 nucleotide sequence: TGTGCCAGCAGCGAAGGGACAGGCCCCCATCAGCCCCAGCATTTT.

This clone has a handful of counts. This chain links TRBV28 with TRBJ2-1; the match to TRBD2 covers 12 bases. The CDR3 totals 17 residues. Germline V gene data show CDR1 as MDHEN and CDR2 as SYDVKM. Trimming took 5 bases from V and 5 from J; bases not matched to a gene: 10. This CDR3 reads CASSLRLAGVQHNEQFF. For the CDR3, the DNA is TGTGCCAGCAGTCTTAGACTAGCGGGAGTCCAGCACAATGAGCAGTTCTTC. The full variable domain, in which reference TRBV28 and TRBJ2-1 provide the parts outside the CDR3, is DVKVTQSSRYLVKRTGEKVFLECVQDMDHENMFWYRQDPGLGLRLIYFSYDVKMKEKGDIPEGYSVSREKKERFSLILESASTNQTSMYLCASSLRLAGVQHNEQFFGPGTRLTVL.